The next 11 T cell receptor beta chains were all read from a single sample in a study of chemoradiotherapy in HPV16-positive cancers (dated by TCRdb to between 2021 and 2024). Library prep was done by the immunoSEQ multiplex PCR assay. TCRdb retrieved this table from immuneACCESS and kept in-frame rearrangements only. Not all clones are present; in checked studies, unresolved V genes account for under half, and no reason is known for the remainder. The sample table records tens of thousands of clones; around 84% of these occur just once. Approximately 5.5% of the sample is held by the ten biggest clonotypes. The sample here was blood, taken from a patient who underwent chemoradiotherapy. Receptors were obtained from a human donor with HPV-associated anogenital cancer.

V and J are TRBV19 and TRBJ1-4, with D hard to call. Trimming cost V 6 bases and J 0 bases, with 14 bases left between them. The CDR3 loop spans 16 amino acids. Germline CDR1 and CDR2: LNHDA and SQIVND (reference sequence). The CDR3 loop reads CASRVPGLTTNEKLFF. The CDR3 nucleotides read TGTGCCAGTAGGGTTCCGGGCCTAACAACTAATGAAAAACTGTTTTTT.

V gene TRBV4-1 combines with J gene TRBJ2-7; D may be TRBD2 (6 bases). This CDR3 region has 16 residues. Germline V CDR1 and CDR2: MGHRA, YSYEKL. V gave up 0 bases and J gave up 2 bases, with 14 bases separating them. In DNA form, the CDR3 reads TGCGCCAGCAGCCAAGATATCGGAGGGCCCCCCTACGAGCAGTACGTC. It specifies CASSQDIGGPPYEQYV.

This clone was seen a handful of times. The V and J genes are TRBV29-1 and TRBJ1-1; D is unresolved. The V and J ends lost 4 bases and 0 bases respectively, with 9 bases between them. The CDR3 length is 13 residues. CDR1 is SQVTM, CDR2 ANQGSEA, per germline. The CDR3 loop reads CSVATGMNTEAFF. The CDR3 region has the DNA TGCAGCGTTGCTACCGGAATGAACACTGAAGCTTTCTTT.

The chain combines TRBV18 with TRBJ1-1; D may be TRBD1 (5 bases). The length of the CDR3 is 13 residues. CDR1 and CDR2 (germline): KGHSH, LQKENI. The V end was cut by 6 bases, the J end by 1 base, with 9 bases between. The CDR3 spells CASSLQENTEAFF. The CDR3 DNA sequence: TGTGCCAGCTCCCTACAGGAGAACACTGAAGCTTTCTTT. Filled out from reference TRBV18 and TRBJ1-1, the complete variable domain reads NAGVMQNPRHLVRRRGQEARLRCSPMKGHSHVYWYRQLPEEGLKFMVYLQKENIIDESGMPKERFSAEFPKEGPSILRIQQVVRGDSAAYFCASSLQENTEAFFGQGTRLTVV.

The chain's CDR3 is CASSRAPGQETQYF. CDR3 sequence (DNA): TGTGCCAGTAGTCGAGCCCCGGGCCAAGAGACCCAGTACTTC. The genes are TRBV19 and TRBJ2-5; D is ambiguous. Trimming shortened V by 5 bases and J by 1 base, and 11 bases separated the two germline ends. The CDR3 length is 14 residues. The germline V gene has CDR1 LNHDA and CDR2 SQIVND (reference sequence).

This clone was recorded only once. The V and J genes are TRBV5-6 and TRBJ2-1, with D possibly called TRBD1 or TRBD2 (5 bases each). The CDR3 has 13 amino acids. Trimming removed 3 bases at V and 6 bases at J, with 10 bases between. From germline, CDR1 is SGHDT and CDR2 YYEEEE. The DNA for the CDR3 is TGTGCCAGCAGCTACGGGGCTACCAATGAGCAGTTCTTC. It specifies CASSYGATNEQFF.

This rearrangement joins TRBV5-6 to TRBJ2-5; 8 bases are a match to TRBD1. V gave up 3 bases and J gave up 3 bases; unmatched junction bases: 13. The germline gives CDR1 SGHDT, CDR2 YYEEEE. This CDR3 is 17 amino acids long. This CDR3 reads CASSSYYRGSEKETQYF. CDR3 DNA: TGTGCCAGCAGCTCTTATTACAGGGGGAGTGAAAAAGAGACCCAGTACTTC. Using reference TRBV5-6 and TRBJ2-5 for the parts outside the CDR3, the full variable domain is DAGVTQSPTHLIKTRGQQVTLRCSPKSGHDTVSWYQQALGQGPQFIFQYYEEEERQRGNFPDRFSGHQFPNYSSELNVNALLLGDSALYLCASSSYYRGSEKETQYFGPGTRLLVL.

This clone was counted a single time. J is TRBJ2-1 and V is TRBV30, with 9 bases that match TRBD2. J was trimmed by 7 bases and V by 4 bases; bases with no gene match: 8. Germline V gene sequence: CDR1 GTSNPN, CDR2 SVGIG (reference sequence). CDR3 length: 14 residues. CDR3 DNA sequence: TGTGCCTGGACTATAGCGGGGGTCCTTAATGAGCAGTTCTTC. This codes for CAWTIAGVLNEQFF.

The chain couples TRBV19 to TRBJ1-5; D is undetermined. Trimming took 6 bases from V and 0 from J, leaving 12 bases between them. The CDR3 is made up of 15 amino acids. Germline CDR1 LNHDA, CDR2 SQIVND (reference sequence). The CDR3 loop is CASSQSHYSNQPQHF. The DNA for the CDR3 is TGTGCCAGTAGCCAGTCCCATTATAGCAATCAGCCCCAGCATTTT.

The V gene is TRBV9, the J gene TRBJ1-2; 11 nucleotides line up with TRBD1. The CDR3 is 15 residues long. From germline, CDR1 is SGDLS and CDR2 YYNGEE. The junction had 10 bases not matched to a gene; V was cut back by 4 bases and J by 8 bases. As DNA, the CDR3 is TGTGCCAGCAGCACAGGGACAGGGGGGATCAGGGGCTACACCTTC. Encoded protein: CASSTGTGGIRGYTF.

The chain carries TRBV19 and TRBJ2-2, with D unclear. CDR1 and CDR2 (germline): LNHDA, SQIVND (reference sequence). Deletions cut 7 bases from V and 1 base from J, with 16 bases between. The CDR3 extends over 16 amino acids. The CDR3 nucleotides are TGTGCCAGTACCCTATGGGGAACGGGGAACACCGGGGAGCTGTTTTTT. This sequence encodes CASTLWGTGNTGELFF.